This TCR beta chain stems from a study of blood T cell repertoires in COVID-19. Across the whole study: Material from acute and convalescent COVID-19 was sourced from the United States, Italy and Spain. The cDNA or gDNA used as material had been derived from T cells, B-cell-depleted T cells, or PBMCs.

Only in-frame clones appear in the TCRdb table, and some are missing; sequencing was by immunoSEQ multiplex PCR. Seen here are roughly 120,000 clones, about 92% observed once, and the top ten hold around 4.6%. This CDR3 is built from 15 residues. V lost 4 bases to trimming and J lost 6 bases; unmatched junction nucleotides: 4. The germline CDR1 and CDR2 sequences are SGHAT and FQDESV (reference sequence). The Seattle patients joined while their infection was active and were tracked longitudinally afterward. Sequenced: peripheral blood. This clonotype was sampled from a man in his sixties with COVID-19, enrolled during active disease. The chain has TRBV11-1 and TRBJ2-1, with 12 bases lining up with TRBD2. The CDR3, as DNA: TGTGCCAGCAGCTCTTCGGGACTAGCGGGCAATGAGCAGTTCTTC. Protein product: CASSSSGLAGNEQFF.